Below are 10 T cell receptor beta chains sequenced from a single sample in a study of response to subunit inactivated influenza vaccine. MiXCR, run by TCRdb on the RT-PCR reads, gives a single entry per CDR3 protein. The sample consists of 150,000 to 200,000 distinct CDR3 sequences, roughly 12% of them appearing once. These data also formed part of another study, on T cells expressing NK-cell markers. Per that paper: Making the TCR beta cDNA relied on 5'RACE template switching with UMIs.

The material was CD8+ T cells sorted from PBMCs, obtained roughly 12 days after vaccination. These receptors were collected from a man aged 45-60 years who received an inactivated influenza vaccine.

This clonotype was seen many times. The CDR3: CASSPRGNYNEQFF. The DNA of the CDR3 is TGTGCCAGCAGCCCACGTGGGAATTACAATGAGCAGTTCTTC. The chain links TRBV11-1 to TRBJ2-1; D gene uncertain. This CDR3 contains 14 residues. Per germline, CDR1 SGHAT and CDR2 FQDESV (reference sequence). Trimming took 5 bases from V and 4 from J, leaving 12 bases between them.

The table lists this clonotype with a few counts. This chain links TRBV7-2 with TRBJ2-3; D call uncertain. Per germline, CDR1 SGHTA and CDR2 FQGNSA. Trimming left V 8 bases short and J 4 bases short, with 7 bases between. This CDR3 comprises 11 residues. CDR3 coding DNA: TGTGCCAGCGACGGCTCAGATACGCAGTATTTT. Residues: CASDGSDTQYF.

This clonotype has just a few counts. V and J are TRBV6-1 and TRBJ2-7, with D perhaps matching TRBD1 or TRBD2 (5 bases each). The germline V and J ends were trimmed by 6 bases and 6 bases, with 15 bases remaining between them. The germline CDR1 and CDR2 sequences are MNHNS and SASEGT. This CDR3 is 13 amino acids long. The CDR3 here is CASRLDGAVEQYF. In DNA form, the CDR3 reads TGTGCCAGCAGACTGGACGGGGCGGTCGAGCAGTACTTC.

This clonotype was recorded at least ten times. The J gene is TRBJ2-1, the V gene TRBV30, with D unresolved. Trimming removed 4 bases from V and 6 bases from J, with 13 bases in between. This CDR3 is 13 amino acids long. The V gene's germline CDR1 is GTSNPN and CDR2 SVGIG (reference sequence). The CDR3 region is CAWKIDFGNEQFF. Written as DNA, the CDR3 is TGTGCCTGGAAAATAGACTTCGGCAATGAGCAGTTCTTC.

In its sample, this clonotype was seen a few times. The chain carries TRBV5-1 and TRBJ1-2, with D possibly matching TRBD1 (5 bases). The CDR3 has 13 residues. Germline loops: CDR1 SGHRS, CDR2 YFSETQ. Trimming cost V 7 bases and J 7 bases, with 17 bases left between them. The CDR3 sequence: CASGDGTGGGYTF. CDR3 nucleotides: TGCGCCAGCGGAGACGGGACGGGGGGTGGCTACACCTTC.

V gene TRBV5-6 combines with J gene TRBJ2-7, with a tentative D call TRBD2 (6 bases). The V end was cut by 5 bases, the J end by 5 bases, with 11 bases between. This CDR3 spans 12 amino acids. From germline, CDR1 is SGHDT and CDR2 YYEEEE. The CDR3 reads CASSSGRNEQYF. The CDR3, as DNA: TGTGCCAGCAGTTCGGGGAGGAACGAGCAGTACTTC.

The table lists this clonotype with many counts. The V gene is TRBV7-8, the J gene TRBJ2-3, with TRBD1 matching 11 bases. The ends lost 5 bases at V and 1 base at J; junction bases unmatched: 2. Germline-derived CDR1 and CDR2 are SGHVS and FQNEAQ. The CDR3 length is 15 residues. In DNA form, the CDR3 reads TGTGCCAGCAGCCTGGGACAGGGGGGCACAGATACGCAGTATTTT. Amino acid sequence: CASSLGQGGTDTQYF.

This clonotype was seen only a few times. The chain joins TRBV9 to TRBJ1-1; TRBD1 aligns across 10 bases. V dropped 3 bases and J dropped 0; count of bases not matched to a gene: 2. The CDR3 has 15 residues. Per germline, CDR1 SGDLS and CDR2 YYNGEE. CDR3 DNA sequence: TGTGCCAGCAGCGGGGGACAGGGGATGAACACTGAAGCTTTCTTT. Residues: CASSGGQGMNTEAFF.

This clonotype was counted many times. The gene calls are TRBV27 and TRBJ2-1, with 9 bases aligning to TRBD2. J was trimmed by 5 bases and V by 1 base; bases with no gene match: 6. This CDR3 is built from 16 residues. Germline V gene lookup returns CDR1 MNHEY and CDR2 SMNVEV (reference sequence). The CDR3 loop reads CASSLWVAGVDNEQFF. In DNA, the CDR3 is TGTGCCAGCAGTTTATGGGTAGCGGGAGTCGACAATGAGCAGTTCTTC.

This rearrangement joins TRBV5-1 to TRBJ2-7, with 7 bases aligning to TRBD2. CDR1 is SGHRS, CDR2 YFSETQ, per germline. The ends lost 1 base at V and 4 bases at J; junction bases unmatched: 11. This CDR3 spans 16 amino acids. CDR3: CASSLSAPGLSYEQYF. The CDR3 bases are TGCGCCAGCAGCTTGTCTGCGCCGGGACTATCATACGAGCAGTACTTC. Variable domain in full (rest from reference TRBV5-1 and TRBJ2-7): KAGVTQTPRYLIKTRGQQVTLSCSPISGHRSVSWYQQTPGQGLQFLFEYFSETQRNKGNFPGRFSGRQFSNSRSEMNVSTLELGDSALYLCASSLSAPGLSYEQYFGPGTRLTVT.